The 8 T cell receptor beta chains listed next were all sequenced from one sample in a study of cytomegalovirus exposure and HLA in healthy donors. Both 60 Vbeta primers and 13 Jbeta primers went into the PCR. Sequenced by immunoSEQ multiplex PCR; TCRdb stores in-frame clones only, minus some. This table has fewer than 150,000 clones, about 80% appearing once. Input material: PBMCs. The receptor set was obtained from a male donor in good health and CMV-seronegative.

The chain has TRBV2 and TRBJ1-5, with D perhaps matching TRBD1 (5 bases). V was trimmed by 9 bases and J by 3 bases, leaving 12 bases between them. Looked up from germline, CDR1 is SNHLY and CDR2 is FYNNEI. This CDR3 comprises 13 residues. The CDR3 spells CASIDSLNQPQHF. DNA for the CDR3: TGTGCCAGTATTGACAGCCTCAATCAGCCCCAGCATTTT. Full variable domain (rest looked up from reference TRBV2 and TRBJ1-5): EPEVTQTPSHQVTQMGQEVILRCVPISNHLYFYWYRQILGQKVEFLVSFYNNEISEKSEIFDDQFSVERPDGSNFTLKIRSTKLEDSAMYFCASIDSLNQPQHFGDGTRLSIL.

This clone was counted between two and nine times. V usage is TRBV10-3 and J usage is TRBJ2-2, with D possibly being TRBD1 (5 bases). Per the germline V gene, CDR1 is ENHRY and CDR2 is SYGVKD. The CDR3 runs to 13 residues. V shed 3 bases and J shed 4 bases, with 6 bases lying between them. The CDR3 DNA reads TGTGCCATCAGTGACCAGGGCACCGGGGAGCTGTTTTTT. It encodes CAISDQGTGELFF.

J is TRBJ2-3 and V is TRBV7-6; TRBD2 might be the D (5 bases). Trimming took 5 bases from V and 2 from J, leaving 11 bases between them. The CDR3 sequence is 14 residues long. Germline V gives CDR1 SGHVS, CDR2 FNYEAQ. The CDR3 loop is CASSELVYTDTQYF. DNA of the CDR3: TGTGCCAGCAGCGAACTAGTATACACAGATACGCAGTATTTT.

This clone has only a few counts. The chain couples TRBV21-1 to TRBJ2-7; whether TRBD1, the table's D call, matches the DNA was not checked. TRBV21-1 is recorded as a pseudogene. CDR3 length: 15 residues. CDR3 sequence reads: CASSKGGQGVHEQYF. Written as DNA, the CDR3 is TGTGCCAGCAGCAAAGGGGGCCAGGGGGTCCACGAGCAGTACTTC.

The chain has TRBV30 and TRBJ2-5; D is perhaps TRBD1 (5 bases). This CDR3 region has 15 residues. From germline, CDR1 is GTSNPN and CDR2 SVGIG (reference sequence). Trimming removed 0 bases at V and 4 bases at J, with 15 bases between. CDR3 bases: TGTGCCTGGAGTGTACCAGGGCTTGGGGCAGAGACCCAGTACTTC. Its protein is CAWSVPGLGAETQYF. Drawing the rest from reference TRBV30 and TRBJ2-5, the complete variable domain is SQTIHQWPATLVQPVGSPLSLECTVEGTSNPNLYWYRQAAGRGLQLLFYSVGIGQISSEVPQNLSASRPQDRQFILSSKKLLLSDSGFYLCAWSVPGLGAETQYFGPGTRLLVL.

The chain recombines TRBV2 with TRBJ1-2, with D hard to call. Germline loops: CDR1 SNHLY, CDR2 FYNNEI. V was clipped by 6 bases and J by 5 bases, with 28 bases between them. This CDR3 region has 18 residues. DNA of the CDR3: TGTGCCAGCAGAGTCCCCCGGGAGGAAAGATTTTCCGAGTATGGCTACACCTTC. It is translated as CASRVPREERFSEYGYTF. Filled out from reference TRBV2 and TRBJ1-2, the complete variable domain reads EPEVTQTPSHQVTQMGQEVILRCVPISNHLYFYWYRQILGQKVEFLVSFYNNEISEKSEIFDDQFSVERPDGSNFTLKIRSTKLEDSAMYFCASRVPREERFSEYGYTFGSGTRLTVV.

The J gene is TRBJ1-2, the V gene TRBV16; maybe TRBD1 (6 bases). Trimming left V 2 bases short and J 8 bases short, with 15 bases between. The CDR3 runs to 14 residues. Germline CDR1 and CDR2: KGHSY and FQNENV. This chain's CDR3 is CASSQLGPRGGYTF. Here the CDR3 DNA reads TGTGCCAGCAGCCAACTCGGGCCCAGGGGAGGCTACACCTTC. Full variable domain (remainder filled in from reference TRBV16 and TRBJ1-2): GEEVAQTPKHLVRGEGQKAKLYCAPIKGHSYVFWYQQVLKNEFKFLISFQNENVFDETGMPKERFSAKCLPNSPCSLEIQATKLEDSAVYFCASSQLGPRGGYTFGSGTRLTVV.

V and J are TRBV9 and TRBJ1-3; D is perhaps TRBD1 (5 bases). Germline V gene lookup returns CDR1 SGDLS and CDR2 YYNGEE. Trimming pared 0 bases from V and 4 bases from J, leaving 11 bases between. The CDR3 contains 15 residues. The CDR3 loop reads CASSVGVGVGNTIYF. The CDR3 region has the DNA TGTGCCAGCAGCGTAGGAGTAGGGGTCGGAAACACCATATATTTT.